This T cell receptor (beta chain) was recovered during a study of T cells after yellow fever vaccination. Study in general: Fractions containing few cells were prepared with SMART-Seq v4 Ultra Low Input. Whole-study findings and limits: The CD4 and CD8 compartments had a small share of their clonotypes in common. Abundant clonotypes from the bulk population could get into FACS-sorted repertoires as contaminants. A faster peak, day 5 versus 15, was reached by the weaker secondary response.

In TCRdb, the 5' RACE reads were re-called with MiXCR into one record per CDR3 protein. The top ten clones hold 15% to 20% of a sample with some 350,000 distinct CDR3 sequences, approximately 10% of them seen once. The length of the CDR3 is 14 residues. V shed 10 bases and J shed 3 bases, with 17 bases lying between them. Germline values: CDR1 SGHKS, CDR2 YYEKEE (reference sequence). As regards this clonotype: What it recognizes is unknown.

This chain links TRBV5-5 with TRBJ2-1, with D perhaps matching TRBD1 or TRBD2 (5 bases each). The starting material was PBMCs, obtained on the day of the first yellow fever vaccination. The receptor was derived from a man younger than 35 who received the YFV17D yellow fever vaccine. CDR3 bases: TGTGCCGGGGGATCTGGGCGGAACTACAATGAGCAGTTCTTC. This codes for CAGGSGRNYNEQFF.